This is a list of T cell receptor beta chains from one sample in a study of blood T cells in healthy people across ages. TCRdb called the 5' RACE reads again in MiXCR, with one record for every CDR3 protein. The data contain a few hundred thousand distinct CDR3 sequences, over 25% of them seen just once; the ten biggest clones take up approximately 4%. These data were likewise used in another study, on T cells of mothers and their children.

The specimen was blood. These receptors came from a boy between 2 and 10 years old in good health. Both conserved end residues are part of each CDR3. The D gene is left open where the match is weak. Rows may omit the clone size; those that give it use once, few, many or a size class.

>TRBJ1-2|.|TRBV7-2|.
CASSLGEGGGYTF
TGTGCCAGCAGCTTAGGAGAAGGGGGTGGCTACACCTTC
>TRBJ2-2|.|TRBV20-1|TRBD2
CSAYTSGRVETGELFF
TGCAGTGCCTACACTAGCGGGAGGGTAGAAACCGGGGAGCTGTTTTTT
>TRBJ1-1|.|TRBV24-1|TRBD1
CATKDRDGTEAFF
TGTGCCACCAAAGACAGGGACGGCACTGAAGCTTTCTTT
>TRBJ2-5|few|TRBV7-9|.
CASSLLGQYQETQYF
TGTGCCAGCAGCTTATTGGGGCAGTACCAAGAGACCCAGTACTTC
>TRBJ1-2|.|TRBV14|TRBD1
CTSSPGTAYGYTF
TGTACCAGCAGCCCTGGGACAGCTTATGGCTACACCTTC
>TRBJ2-7|many|TRBV9|TRBD1
CASSAGTGTYEQYF
TGTGCCAGCTCGGCCGGGACAGGGACCTACGAGCAGTACTTC
>TRBJ2-5|few|TRBV6-6|.
CAGRKKYF
TGTGCCGGCAGAAAAAAGTACTTC
>TRBJ2-7|.|TRBV11-2|TRBD2
CASSAGTSGRAIYEQYF
TGTGCCAGCAGCGCCGGGACTAGCGGGAGGGCCATCTACGAGCAGTACTTC
>TRBJ2-5|few|TRBV29-1|.
CSVGGDVGETQYF
TGCAGCGTTGGGGGTGACGTTGGAGAGACCCAGTACTTC
>TRBJ1-2|few|TRBV5-1|.
CASSLEAGEVDGYTF
TGCGCCAGCAGCTTGGAGGCAGGGGAAGTTGATGGCTACACCTTC
>TRBJ2-1|.|TRBV7-2|.
CASSFSHNEQFF
TGTGCCAGCAGCTTCAGCCACAATGAGCAGTTCTTC
>TRBJ2-7|.|TRBV29-1|.
CSVVQGPIDSYEQYF
TGCAGCGTTGTTCAGGGGCCTATAGATTCCTACGAGCAGTACTTC
>TRBJ2-7|.|TRBV5-1|.
CASSLSNSLEQYF
TGCGCCAGCAGCTTGTCCAACTCTCTAGAGCAGTACTTC
>TRBJ2-1|.|TRBV11-2|.
CASSSRSGYYNEQFF
TGTGCCAGCAGCTCCCGGAGCGGATACTACAATGAGCAGTTCTTC
>TRBJ1-1|.|TRBV7-2|.
CASSLDAHVTGTEAFF
TGTGCCAGCAGCTTAGACGCCCACGTAACGGGGACTGAAGCTTTCTTT
>TRBJ2-5|many|TRBV12-3/TRBV12-4|TRBD2
CASSPGLAGRETQYF
TGTGCCAGCAGCCCCGGACTAGCGGGCAGGGAGACCCAGTACTTC
>TRBJ2-3|few|TRBV20-1|.
CSAREAGSTDTQYF
TGCAGTGCTAGAGAGGCCGGATCCACAGATACGCAGTATTTT
>TRBJ2-3|few|TRBV20-1|TRBD2
CSARDGRAQDTQYF
TGCAGTGCTAGAGACGGGAGGGCCCAAGATACGCAGTATTTT
>TRBJ2-1|.|TRBV24-1|TRBD2
CAAGSGEGNEQFF
TGTGCCGCCGGTAGCGGGGAAGGAAATGAGCAGTTCTTC
>TRBJ2-7|few|TRBV5-1|TRBD2
CASSPAGASGRTYEQYF
TGCGCCAGCAGCCCAGCTGGGGCTAGCGGGAGGACCTACGAGCAGTACTTC
>TRBJ2-7|few|TRBV9|TRBD1
CASSTGQGVPYEQYF
TGTGCCAGCAGCACCGGACAGGGGGTCCCCTACGAGCAGTACTTC
>TRBJ1-2|.|TRBV7-9|TRBD1
CASSPPGQDFHGYTF
TGTGCCAGCAGCCCCCCGGGACAGGATTTTCATGGCTACACCTTC
>TRBJ2-7|many|TRBV5-1|.
CASSLEWGPGEEQYF
TGCGCCAGCAGCTTGGAATGGGGCCCGGGGGAAGAGCAGTACTTC
>TRBJ2-5|.|TRBV21-1|.
CAGSKRGPGPRTETQYF
TGTGCCGGCAGCAAACGGGGCCCGGGGCCCCGTACGGAGACCCAGTACTTC
>TRBJ2-7|few|TRBV4-1|TRBD2
CASSPFGLAGGSEQYF
TGCGCCAGCAGCCCCTTTGGACTAGCGGGGGGTTCCGAGCAGTACTTC
>TRBJ2-7|.|TRBV5-1|TRBD1
CASSLYRGSEQYF
TGCGCCAGCAGCTTGTACAGGGGTTCCGAGCAGTACTTC
>TRBJ1-5|.|TRBV7-2|.
CASSRDSRGQPQHF
TGTGCCAGCAGCCGGGACTCACGTGGTCAGCCCCAGCATTTT
>TRBJ2-7|.|TRBV15|TRBD1
CATSREWGQHYEQYF
TGTGCCACCAGCAGAGAGTGGGGACAGCACTACGAGCAGTACTTC
>TRBJ1-1|.|TRBV6-6|TRBD1
CASSWDRGDPNTEAFF
TGTGCCAGCAGTTGGGACAGGGGGGACCCGAACACTGAAGCTTTCTTT
>TRBJ2-1|.|TRBV27|TRBD2
CASSPRGGANEQFF
TGTGCCAGCAGTCCCCGGGGGGGCGCGAATGAGCAGTTCTTC
>TRBJ2-7|few|TRBV10-3|.
CAIRQGHTISYEQYF
TGTGCCATCAGGCAGGGACACACGATTTCCTACGAGCAGTACTTC
>TRBJ1-1|.|TRBV19|TRBD1
CASSWDSANTEAFF
TGTGCCAGTAGTTGGGACAGCGCGAACACTGAAGCTTTCTTT
>TRBJ2-5|.|TRBV6-2/TRBV6-3|TRBD1
CASNGGTGLETQYF
TGTGCCAGCAACGGTGGGACAGGGCTCGAGACCCAGTACTTC
>TRBJ1-2|.|TRBV7-8|.
CASSLSGSSAYGYTF
TGTGCCAGCAGCTTATCAGGCAGTAGTGCTTATGGCTACACCTTC
>TRBJ1-3|.|TRBV20-1|.
CSASPGGSGNTIYF
TGCAGTGCTAGTCCTGGGGGCTCTGGAAACACCATATATTTT
>TRBJ2-5|.|TRBV5-1|.
CASYLMGGPQETQYF
TGCGCCAGCTACCTCATGGGGGGCCCACAAGAGACCCAGTACTTC
>TRBJ2-7|.|TRBV9|.
CASDQAGTKTYEQYF
TGTGCCTCGGACCAGGCGGGGACAAAGACCTACGAGCAGTACTTC
>TRBJ1-2|few|TRBV9|TRBD1
CASGDRGNYGYTF
TGTGCCAGCGGGGACAGGGGGAACTATGGCTACACCTTC
>TRBJ2-7|few|TRBV4-3|.
CASSHRDFPPYEQYF
TGCGCCAGCAGCCATAGGGACTTCCCCCCCTACGAGCAGTACTTC
>TRBJ1-1|.|TRBV7-2|.
CASSSDTLNTEAFF
TGTGCCAGCAGCTCCGACACGTTGAACACTGAAGCTTTCTTT
>TRBJ2-4|.|TRBV6-5|.
CASSPIQGSAENIQYF
TGTGCCAGCAGTCCAATACAGGGTAGCGCCGAAAACATTCAGTACTTC
>TRBJ2-1|.|TRBV4-3|.
CASSQDSGSLPGVYNEQFF
TGCGCCAGCAGCCAAGATTCCGGGAGTTTGCCGGGGGTCTACAATGAGCAGTTCTTC
>TRBJ2-2|.|TRBV20-1|.
CSASGSGINTGELFF
TGCAGTGCTAGCGGTAGTGGGATTAACACCGGGGAGCTGTTTTTT
>TRBJ1-2|.|TRBV3-1|.
CASSQASTRASF
TGTGCCAGCAGCCAAGCCTCGACCAGGGCTTCCTTC
>TRBJ2-1|.|TRBV4-3|.
CASSQVWGRTNEQFF
TGCGCCAGCAGCCAAGTATGGGGTAGGACCAATGAGCAGTTCTTC
>TRBJ2-4|.|TRBV6-2/TRBV6-3|TRBD2
CASSYVTSGRNIQYF
TGTGCCAGCAGTTACGTGACTAGCGGGAGAAACATTCAGTACTTC
>TRBJ2-7|few|TRBV20-1|TRBD2
CSVPGLAYEQYF
TGCAGTGTCCCGGGACTAGCTTACGAGCAGTACTTC
>TRBJ2-5|.|TRBV20-1|.
CSAREREETQYF
TGCAGTGCTAGAGAAAGGGAGGAGACCCAGTACTTC
>TRBJ2-7|few|TRBV7-9|.
CASSLGVRDYEQYF
TGTGCCAGCAGCCTAGGAGTACGGGACTACGAGCAGTACTTC
>TRBJ1-1|many|TRBV29-1|.
CSARGTEAFF
TGCAGTGCTAGGGGCACTGAAGCTTTCTTT
>TRBJ2-3|.|TRBV29-1|.
CSVVGGNQNTQYF
TGCAGCGTTGTTGGCGGGAACCAAAATACGCAGTATTTT
>TRBJ2-7|few|TRBV28|TRBD1
CASGGTGGRYEQYF
TGTGCCAGCGGGGGGACAGGGGGCAGGTACGAGCAGTACTTC
>TRBJ2-5|.|TRBV29-1|.
CSVERDSVPGTQYF
TGCAGCGTTGAGCGGGACAGTGTGCCCGGGACCCAGTACTTC